This entry describes one TCR beta chain. The data stem from a study of blood T cell repertoires in COVID-19. Germline values: CDR1 SGHDT, CDR2 YYEEEE. The CDR3 spans 14 residues. Trimming took 4 bases from V and 5 from J; bases not matched to a gene: 4. Some clones are missing from TCRdb's copy, which holds only in-frame ones; the method was immunoSEQ multiplex PCR. The sample contains about 280,000 clones, 85% of which appear only once. The chain has TRBV5-6 and TRBJ1-2, with TRBD1 identical over 11 bases. The material sequenced was PBMCs or T cells enriched from blood (not recorded which). The clonotype comes from a woman between 45 and 60 years old who had recovered from COVID-19. CDR3 loop: CASSQGQGGYGYTF. The CDR3 region has the DNA TGTGCCAGCAGCCAGGGACAGGGGGGTTATGGCTACACCTTC. Variable domain in full (rest from reference TRBV5-6 and TRBJ1-2): DAGVTQSPTHLIKTRGQQVTLRCSPKSGHDTVSWYQQALGQGPQFIFQYYEEEERQRGNFPDRFSGHQFPNYSSELNVNALLLGDSALYLCASSQGQGGYGYTFGSGTRLTVV.